These 4 T cell receptor beta chains were all obtained from the same sample, sequenced in a study of cytomegalovirus exposure and HLA in healthy donors. Assay: immunoSEQ multiplex PCR; the TCRdb copy retains only in-frame clones and omits some. The sample records over 60,000 clones, about 94% being singletons. Sequencing was performed on PBMCs. Source of these receptors: a man aged 18-30 years in good health and CMV-seropositive.

The genes are TRBV15 and TRBJ2-3; D unclear. CDR1 is LNHNV and CDR2 is YYDKDF in the germline V gene (reference sequence). Trimming shortened V by 0 bases and J by 0 bases, and 10 bases separated the two germline ends. The CDR3 runs to 16 residues. CDR3 sequence reads: CATSRDEVTSTDTQYF. For the CDR3, the DNA is TGTGCCACCAGCAGAGACGAGGTCACTAGCACAGATACGCAGTATTTT.

This rearrangement joins TRBV20-1 to TRBJ2-7; D unclear. Germline V gives CDR1 DFQATT, CDR2 SNEGSKA (reference sequence). The CDR3 length is 11 residues. Trimming left V 1 base short and J 4 bases short, with 5 bases between. DNA for the CDR3: TGCAGTGCTAGAGTGCAGTACGAGCAGTACTTC. This encodes CSARVQYEQYF.

The gene calls are TRBV2 and TRBJ1-4; no clear D. V gave up 4 bases and J gave up 7 bases, with 10 bases separating them. Germline loops: CDR1 SNHLY, CDR2 FYNNEI. The CDR3 runs 13 residues. The CDR3 sequence: CASSGEGTEKLFF. CDR3 DNA sequence: TGTGCCAGCAGTGGGGAGGGAACTGAAAAACTGTTTTTT.

V is TRBV29-1 and J is TRBJ1-2; perhaps TRBD1 as D (5 bases). Germline-derived CDR1 and CDR2 are SQVTM and ANQGSEA. V lost 1 base to trimming and J lost 8 bases, with 11 bases between them. There are 12 residues in the CDR3. CDR3 coding DNA: TGCAGCGTTGAAGGGGGGGGAGACGGCTACACCTTC. This translates into CSVEGGGDGYTF.